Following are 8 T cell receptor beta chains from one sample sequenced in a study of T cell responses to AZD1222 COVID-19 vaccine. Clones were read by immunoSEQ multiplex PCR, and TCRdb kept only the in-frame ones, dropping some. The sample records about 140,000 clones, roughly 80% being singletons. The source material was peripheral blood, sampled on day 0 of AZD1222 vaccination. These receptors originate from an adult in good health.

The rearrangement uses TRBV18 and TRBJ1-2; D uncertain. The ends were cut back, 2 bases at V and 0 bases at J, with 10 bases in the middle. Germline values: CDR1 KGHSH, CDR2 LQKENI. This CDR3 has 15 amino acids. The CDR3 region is CASSPRPDTNYGYTF. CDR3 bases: TGTGCCAGCTCACCAAGGCCAGATACTAACTATGGCTACACCTTC.

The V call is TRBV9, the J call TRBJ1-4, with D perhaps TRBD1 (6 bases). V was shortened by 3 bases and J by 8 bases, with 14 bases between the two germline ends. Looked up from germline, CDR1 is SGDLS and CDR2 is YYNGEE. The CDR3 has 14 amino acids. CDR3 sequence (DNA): TGTGCCAGCAGCGCGAGGACAGCCCCGGAAAAACTGTTTTTT. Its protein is CASSARTAPEKLFF.

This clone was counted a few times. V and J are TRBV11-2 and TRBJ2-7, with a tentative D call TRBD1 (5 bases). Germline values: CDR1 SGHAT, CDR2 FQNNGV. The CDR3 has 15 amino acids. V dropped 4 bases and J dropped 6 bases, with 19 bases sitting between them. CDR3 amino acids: CASSSTRQGSGEQYF. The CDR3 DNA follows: TGTGCCAGCAGCTCAACCCGCCAGGGCTCGGGCGAGCAGTACTTC.

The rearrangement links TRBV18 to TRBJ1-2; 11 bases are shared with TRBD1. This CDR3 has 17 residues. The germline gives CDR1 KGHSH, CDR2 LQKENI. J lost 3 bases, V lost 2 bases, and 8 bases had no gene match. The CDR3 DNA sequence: TGTGCCAGCTCACCAGGCCCTCGGACAGGGGGCGACTATGGCTACACCTTC. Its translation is CASSPGPRTGGDYGYTF.

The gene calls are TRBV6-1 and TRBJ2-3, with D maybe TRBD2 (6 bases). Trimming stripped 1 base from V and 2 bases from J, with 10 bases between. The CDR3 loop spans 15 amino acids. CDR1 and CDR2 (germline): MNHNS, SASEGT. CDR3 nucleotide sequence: TGTGCCAGCAGTGAAGGACTAGGCTCCACAGATACGCAGTATTTT. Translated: CASSEGLGSTDTQYF.

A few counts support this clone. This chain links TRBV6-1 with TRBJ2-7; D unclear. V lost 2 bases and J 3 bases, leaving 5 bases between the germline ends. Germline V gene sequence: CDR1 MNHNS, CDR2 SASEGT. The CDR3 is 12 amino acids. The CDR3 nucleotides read TGTGCCAGCAGTGAATTGGGCTACGAGCAGTACTTC. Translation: CASSELGYEQYF.

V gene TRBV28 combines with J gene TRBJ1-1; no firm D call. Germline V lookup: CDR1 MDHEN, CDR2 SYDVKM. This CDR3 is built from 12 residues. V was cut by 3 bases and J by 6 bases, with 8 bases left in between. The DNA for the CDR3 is TGTGCCAGCAGTTTTGGGCAGCCTGAAGCTTTCTTT. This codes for CASSFGQPEAFF. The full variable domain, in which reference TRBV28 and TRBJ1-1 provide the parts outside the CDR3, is DVKVTQSSRYLVKRTGEKVFLECVQDMDHENMFWYRQDPGLGLRLIYFSYDVKMKEKGDIPEGYSVSREKKERFSLILESASTNQTSMYLCASSFGQPEAFFGQGTRLTVV.

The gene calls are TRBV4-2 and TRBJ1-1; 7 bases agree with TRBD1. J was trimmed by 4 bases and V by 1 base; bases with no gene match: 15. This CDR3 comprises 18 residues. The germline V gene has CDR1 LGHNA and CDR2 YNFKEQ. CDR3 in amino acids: CASSQVPGQMGVPTEAFF. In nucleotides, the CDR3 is TGTGCCAGCAGCCAAGTCCCGGGACAGATGGGGGTACCCACTGAAGCTTTCTTT.